The 19 T cell receptor beta chains given below trace back to one sample, sequenced in a study of cytomegalovirus exposure and HLA in healthy donors (TCRdb year 2017). Library method: the immunoSEQ multiplex PCR assay. The table was pulled from immuneACCESS by TCRdb, which kept in-frame rearrangements only. Such tables lose some clones; where checked, under half of the loss comes from unresolved V genes, and the rest has no known cause. The sample table records about 260,000 clones; about nine tenths of these occur just once. The ten most abundant clones make up roughly 3% of the sample. Material: PBMCs. These receptors were obtained from a woman younger than 45 in good health and CMV-seronegative.

J is TRBJ2-7 and V is TRBV27; 11 bases align to TRBD2. The trim removed 5 bases at V and 3 bases at J, leaving 12 bases unmatched. This CDR3 is built from 17 residues. The germline gives CDR1 MNHEY, CDR2 SMNVEV (reference sequence). CDR3 bases: TGTGCCAGCAGTCCCCCCCGGGTGCTAGCGGGGGGCTACGAGCAGTACTTC. It is translated as CASSPPRVLAGGYEQYF.

The chain joins TRBV28 to TRBJ2-1, with TRBD1 matching over 8 bases. V lost 3 bases, J lost 8 bases, and 3 bases stayed unmatched. This CDR3 comprises 13 residues. The germline gives CDR1 MDHEN, CDR2 SYDVKM. CDR3 in amino acids: CASSLTGVDEQFF. The CDR3, as DNA: TGTGCCAGCAGTTTGACAGGGGTCGATGAGCAGTTCTTC.

The chain combines TRBV7-2 with TRBJ1-2; D possibly corresponds to TRBD1 (6 bases). Germline V lookup: CDR1 SGHTA, CDR2 FQGNSA. V was cut by 3 bases and J by 2 bases, with 10 bases left in between. The CDR3 contains 14 residues. The CDR3 DNA is TGTGCCAGCAGCTTTGGGGACATGAACTATGGCTACACCTTC. Protein: CASSFGDMNYGYTF.

This rearrangement joins TRBV19 to TRBJ1-2; no clear D. The CDR3 is 14 amino acids. V shed 7 bases and J shed 3 bases, with 15 bases lying between them. CDR1 is LNHDA and CDR2 is SQIVND in the germline V gene (reference sequence). CDR3: CASIKGEDYYGYTF. In DNA form, the CDR3 reads TGTGCCAGTATCAAAGGAGAGGATTACTATGGCTACACCTTC.

This chain joins TRBV28 and TRBJ2-7, with TRBD2 matching over 7 bases. This CDR3 has 14 amino acids. With 2 bases clipped from V and 0 bases from J, the junction kept 1 base outside the gene matches. Germline CDR1 and CDR2: MDHEN and SYDVKM. CDR3 protein: CASSLPGGSYEQYF. In DNA form, the CDR3 reads TGTGCCAGCAGTTTACCGGGGGGCTCCTACGAGCAGTACTTC.

The CDR3 is CASSLALHMGQGVPYGYTF. In DNA, the CDR3 is TGTGCCAGCAGCTTAGCGCTCCATATGGGGCAGGGGGTGCCTTATGGCTACACCTTC. The genes are TRBV7-2 and TRBJ1-2, with 7 positions matching TRBD1. This CDR3 has 19 amino acids. The V segment lost 0 bases and the J segment 5 bases; nucleotides outside the gene matches: 18. CDR1 is SGHTA and CDR2 is FQGNSA in the germline V gene.

The chain combines TRBV7-6 with TRBJ2-1; D is unclear. Germline CDR1 reads SGHVS; CDR2 reads FNYEAQ. The length of the CDR3 is 14 residues. V lost 0 bases, J lost 7 bases, and 10 bases lay in between. This CDR3 reads CASSLAQPGNEQFF. CDR3 DNA: TGTGCCAGCAGCTTAGCTCAGCCTGGGAATGAGCAGTTCTTC.

In DNA, the CDR3 is TGCGCCAGCAGCTCTCGACAGGGAAGTGCCACCGGGGAGCTGTTTTTT. Its protein product is CASSSRQGSATGELFF. The chain recombines TRBV5-1 with TRBJ2-2, with 7 nucleotides matching TRBD1. The CDR3 contains 16 residues. After removal of 3 bases from V and 4 bases from J, the junction contained 9 bases not matched to a gene. Germline V gives CDR1 SGHRS, CDR2 YFSETQ.

The chain combines TRBV12-5 with TRBJ2-1; the match to TRBD1 covers 8 bases. The CDR3 runs 21 residues. V dropped 0 bases and J dropped 4; count of bases not matched to a gene: 20. Germline values: CDR1 LGHNT, CDR2 FRNRAP. CDR3 loop: CASGLVSWTGRGLAVYNEQFF. The CDR3 DNA is TGTGCTAGTGGTTTGGTATCTTGGACAGGGAGAGGGCTGGCGGTTTACAATGAGCAGTTCTTC.

The V gene is TRBV7-3, the J gene TRBJ2-2, with no clear D. CDR1 and CDR2 from the germline V gene are SGHTA and FQGTGA. Trimming stripped 2 bases from V and 6 bases from J, with 7 bases between. There are 13 residues in the CDR3. This CDR3 is CASSLALSGELFF. In DNA, the CDR3 is TGTGCCAGCAGCTTAGCCCTATCCGGGGAGCTGTTTTTT.

J is TRBJ2-1 and V is TRBV28; TRBD1 matches 7 bases. After removal of 5 bases from V and 9 bases from J, the junction contained 13 bases not matched to a gene. The CDR3 extends over 15 amino acids. From germline, CDR1 is MDHEN and CDR2 SYDVKM. The CDR3 sequence is CASSTAPDRFAEQFF. In nucleotides, the CDR3 is TGTGCCAGCAGTACCGCCCCGGACAGGTTCGCTGAGCAGTTCTTC. Based on the CDR3 plus reference TRBV28 and TRBJ2-1, the full variable domain is DVKVTQSSRYLVKRTGEKVFLECVQDMDHENMFWYRQDPGLGLRLIYFSYDVKMKEKGDIPEGYSVSREKKERFSLILESASTNQTSMYLCASSTAPDRFAEQFFGPGTRLTVL.

This clone occurred once. The chain links TRBV5-8 to TRBJ1-1, with D perhaps matching TRBD1 (5 bases). The CDR3 is made up of 15 amino acids. From germline, CDR1 is SGHTS and CDR2 YDEGEE. Trimming left V 3 bases short and J 5 bases short, with 17 bases between. CDR3 sequence reads: CASSWPGGGVTEAFF. The CDR3 region has the DNA TGTGCCAGCAGCTGGCCGGGGGGAGGGGTAACTGAAGCTTTCTTT.

This chain connects TRBV5-1 to TRBJ2-7; tentatively, D is TRBD1 or TRBD2 (5 bases each). CDR3 size: 15 residues. V was shortened by 3 bases and J by 0 bases, with 13 bases between the two germline ends. Germline V CDR1 and CDR2: SGHRS, YFSETQ. In nucleotides, the CDR3 is TGCGCCAGCAGCTGGGACGGCTCTAGCTCCTACGAGCAGTACTTC. It yields the protein CASSWDGSSSYEQYF. The entire variable domain, with the rest obtained from reference TRBV5-1 and TRBJ2-7, is as follows: KAGVTQTPRYLIKTRGQQVTLSCSPISGHRSVSWYQQTPGQGLQFLFEYFSETQRNKGNFPGRFSGRQFSNSRSEMNVSTLELGDSALYLCASSWDGSSSYEQYFGPGTRLTVT.

The chain combines TRBV5-4 with TRBJ2-7; D gene uncertain. Germline lookup yields CDR1 SGHNT and CDR2 YYREEE (reference sequence). Trimming pared 0 bases from V and 0 bases from J, leaving 7 bases between. CDR3 length equals 14 residues. Here the CDR3 reads CASSLGPGSYEQYF. DNA of the CDR3: TGTGCCAGCAGCTTGGGACCGGGCTCCTACGAGCAGTACTTC.

The DNA for the CDR3 is TGTGCCAGCAGCCCCACGACGGCCTGGACTGAAGCTTTCTTT. This gives the protein CASSPTTAWTEAFF. The rearrangement uses TRBV28 and TRBJ1-1; D is ambiguous. Germline values: CDR1 MDHEN, CDR2 SYDVKM. The germline V and J ends were trimmed by 6 bases and 5 bases, with 16 bases remaining between them. The length of the CDR3 is 14 residues.

This clone showed up just once. The chain combines TRBV28 with TRBJ2-7; either TRBD1 or TRBD2 may fit D (8 bases each). The CDR3 sequence is 16 residues long. With 2 bases removed from V and 1 base from J, the gap between germline ends came to 15 bases. Per germline, CDR1 MDHEN and CDR2 SYDVKM. CDR3 sequence (DNA): TGTGCCAGCAGTTTAGGCGGGGGGACAGGATCCTACGAGCAGTACTTC. It encodes CASSLGGGTGSYEQYF. The full variable domain, in which reference TRBV28 and TRBJ2-7 provide the parts outside the CDR3, is DVKVTQSSRYLVKRTGEKVFLECVQDMDHENMFWYRQDPGLGLRLIYFSYDVKMKEKGDIPEGYSVSREKKERFSLILESASTNQTSMYLCASSLGGGTGSYEQYFGPGTRLTVT.

The count of this clone is one. The chain joins TRBV28 to TRBJ1-1; 9 bases agree with TRBD1. The CDR3 is made up of 17 amino acids. Looked up from germline, CDR1 is MDHEN and CDR2 is SYDVKM. V lost 5 bases to trimming and J lost 5 bases; unmatched junction nucleotides: 15. CDR3 DNA sequence: TGTGCCAGCAGTCCAACCCGGTGGGACAGGGAAAGTACTGAAGCTTTCTTT. It codes for CASSPTRWDRESTEAFF.

The rearrangement joins TRBV5-1 to TRBJ1-1, with D uncertain. The CDR3 has 14 amino acids. The V end lost 0 bases, the J end lost 6 bases, and 12 bases lay between the germline ends. The germline V gene encodes CDR1 SGHRS and CDR2 YFSETQ. The CDR3 spells CASSLGQLEAEAFF. Here the CDR3 DNA reads TGCGCCAGCAGCTTGGGACAACTAGAGGCTGAAGCTTTCTTT.

This rearrangement joins TRBV7-9 to TRBJ2-7; perhaps D is TRBD1 or TRBD2 (5 bases each). V lost 6 bases and J 2 bases, leaving 14 bases between the germline ends. The CDR3 extends over 14 amino acids. Germline CDR1 SEHNR, CDR2 FQNEAQ (reference sequence). The CDR3 DNA reads as TGTGCCAGCAGGATTTCGGGGCTCGCCTACGAGCAGTACTTC. Residues: CASRISGLAYEQYF. Drawing the rest from reference TRBV7-9 and TRBJ2-7, the complete variable domain is DTGVSQNPRHKITKRGQNVTFRCDPISEHNRLYWYRQTLGQGPEFLTYFQNEAQLEKSRLLSDRFSAERPKGSFSTLEIQRTEQGDSAMYLCASRISGLAYEQYFGPGTRLTVT.